This entry lists 4 T cell receptor beta chains sequenced from one sample in a study of T-cell reconstitution after alpha-beta-depleted transplantation in children. Unique molecular identifiers were incorporated during preparation of the TCRbeta library. TCRdb re-analysed the PCR reads in MiXCR, keeping a single row per CDR3 protein. The sample yields hundreds of thousands of distinct CDR3 sequences, about an eighth seen once. Source: PBMCs, mostly from graft donor cells, taken 360 days after TCRalphabeta/CD19-depleted stem cell transplant. Receptors were obtained from a male patient between 10 and 17 years old who had a stem cell transplant for acute myeloid leukemia, so the T cells may come from the graft donor.

This clonotype has just one count. A much bigger clone sits one base away, suggesting this may be a read error. V is TRBV7-3 and J is TRBJ2-2; maybe TRBD1 (5 bases). This CDR3 has 15 amino acids. V dropped 0 bases and J dropped 3 bases, with 8 bases sitting between them. CDR1 SGHTA and CDR2 FQGTGA come from the germline V gene. The CDR3: CASSLTGRDTGELFF. Written as DNA, the CDR3 is TGTGCCAGCAGCTTAACGGGCAGGGACACCGGGGAGCTGTTTTTT.

V gene TRBV7-2 combines with J gene TRBJ2-3; no clear D gene. The CDR3 has 14 amino acids. V gave up 1 base and J gave up 4 bases, with 9 bases separating them. Per germline, CDR1 SGHTA and CDR2 FQGNSA. The CDR3 sequence: CASSLDVSPDTQYF. The DNA of the CDR3 is TGTGCCAGCAGCTTAGATGTCAGCCCAGATACGCAGTATTTT.

The V gene is TRBV27, the J gene TRBJ2-1; no clear D gene. The CDR3 is 13 amino acids. Per germline, CDR1 MNHEY and CDR2 SMNVEV (reference sequence). Deletions cut 4 bases from V and 3 bases from J, with 7 bases between. CDR3 DNA sequence: TGTGCCAGCAGTTCGTTGGACTACAATGAGCAGTTCTTC. It is translated as CASSSLDYNEQFF.

This chain uses TRBV12-3 or TRBV12-4 with TRBJ1-6; D possibly corresponds to TRBD1 (5 bases). Trimming stripped 5 bases from V and 10 bases from J, with 24 bases between. The CDR3 consists of 17 residues. CDR3 loop: CASSPNLSGDLSSPLHF. In DNA, the CDR3 is TGTGCCAGCAGTCCAAATCTCTCTGGGGACCTTTCCTCACCCCTCCACTTT.